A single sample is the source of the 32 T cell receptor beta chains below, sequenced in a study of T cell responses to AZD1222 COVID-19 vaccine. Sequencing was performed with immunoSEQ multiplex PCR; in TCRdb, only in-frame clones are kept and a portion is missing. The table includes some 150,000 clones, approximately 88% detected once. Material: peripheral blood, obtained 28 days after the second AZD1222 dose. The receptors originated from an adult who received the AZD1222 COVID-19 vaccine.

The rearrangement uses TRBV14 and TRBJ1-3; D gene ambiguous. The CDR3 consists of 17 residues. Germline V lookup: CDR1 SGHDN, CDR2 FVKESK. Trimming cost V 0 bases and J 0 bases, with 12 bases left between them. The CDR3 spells CASSQETPPTSGNTIYF. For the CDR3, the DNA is TGTGCCAGCAGCCAAGAGACTCCTCCGACCTCTGGAAACACCATATATTTT.

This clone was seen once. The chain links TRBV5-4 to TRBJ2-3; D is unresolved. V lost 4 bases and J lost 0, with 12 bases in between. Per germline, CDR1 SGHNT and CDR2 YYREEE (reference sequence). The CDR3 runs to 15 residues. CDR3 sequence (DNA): TGTGCCAGCAGCCCGGCCCGCCGCAGCACAGATACGCAGTATTTT. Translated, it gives CASSPARRSTDTQYF.

The CDR3 loop reads CASTFDRASTNEKLFF. In nucleotides, the CDR3 is TGTGCCAGCACCTTTGACAGGGCCTCAACTAATGAAAAACTGTTTTTT. The rearrangement joins TRBV7-9 to TRBJ1-4, with TRBD1 matching 7 bases. This CDR3 spans 16 amino acids. J gave up 0 bases and V 7 bases, and 8 bases lay outside the gene matches. Germline V CDR1 and CDR2: SEHNR, FQNEAQ (reference sequence).

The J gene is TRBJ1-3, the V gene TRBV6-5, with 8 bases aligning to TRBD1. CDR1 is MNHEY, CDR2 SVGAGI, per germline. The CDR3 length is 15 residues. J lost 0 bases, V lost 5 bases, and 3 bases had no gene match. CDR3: CASSTGGNSGNTIYF. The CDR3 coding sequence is TGTGCCAGCAGTACAGGGGGGAACTCTGGAAACACCATATATTTT.

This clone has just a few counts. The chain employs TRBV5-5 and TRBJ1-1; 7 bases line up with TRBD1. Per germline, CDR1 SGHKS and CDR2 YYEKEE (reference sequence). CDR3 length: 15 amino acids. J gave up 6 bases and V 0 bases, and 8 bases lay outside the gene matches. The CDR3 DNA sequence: TGTGCCAGCAGCTTGGCGGAGACAGGGTTCGCTGAAGCTTTCTTT. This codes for CASSLAETGFAEAFF. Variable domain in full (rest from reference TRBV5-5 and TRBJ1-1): DAGVTQSPTHLIKTRGQQVTLRCSPISGHKSVSWYQQVLGQGPQFIFQYYEKEERGRGNFPDRFSARQFPNYSSELNVNALLLGDSALYLCASSLAETGFAEAFFGQGTRLTVV.

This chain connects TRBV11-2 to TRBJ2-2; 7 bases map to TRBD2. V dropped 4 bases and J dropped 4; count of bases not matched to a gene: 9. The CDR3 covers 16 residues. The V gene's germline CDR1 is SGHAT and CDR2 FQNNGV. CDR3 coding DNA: TGTGCCAGCAGCTCACCCAGCGGGGTGGGCACCGGGGAGCTGTTTTTT. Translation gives CASSSPSGVGTGELFF.

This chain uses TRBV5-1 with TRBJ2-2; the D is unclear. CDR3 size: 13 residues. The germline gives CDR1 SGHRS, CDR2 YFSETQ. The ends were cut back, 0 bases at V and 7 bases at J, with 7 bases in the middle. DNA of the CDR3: TGCGCCAGCAGCTTGGCCGGCGTCGGGGAGCTGTTTTTT. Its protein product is CASSLAGVGELFF.

The CDR3 sequence is CASSALSSGNTIYF. DNA of the CDR3: TGTGCCAGCAGCGCGCTGAGCTCTGGAAACACCATATATTTT. The chain combines TRBV5-8 with TRBJ1-3; D not certain. This CDR3 has 14 residues. CDR1 is SGHTS, CDR2 YDEGEE, per germline. The germline V and J ends were trimmed by 4 bases and 0 bases, with 8 bases remaining between them.

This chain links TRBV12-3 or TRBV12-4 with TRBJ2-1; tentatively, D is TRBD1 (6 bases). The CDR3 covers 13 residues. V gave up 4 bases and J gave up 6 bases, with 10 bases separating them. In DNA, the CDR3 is TGTGCCAGCAGTTCTCCAGGGGTCAATGAGCAGTTCTTC. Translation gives CASSSPGVNEQFF.

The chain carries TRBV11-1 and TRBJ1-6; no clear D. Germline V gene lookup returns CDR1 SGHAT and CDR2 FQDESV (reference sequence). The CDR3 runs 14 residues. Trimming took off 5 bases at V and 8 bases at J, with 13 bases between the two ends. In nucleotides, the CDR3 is TGTGCCAGCAGCGCAAAAGTCACGGATTCACCCCTCCACTTT. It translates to CASSAKVTDSPLHF.

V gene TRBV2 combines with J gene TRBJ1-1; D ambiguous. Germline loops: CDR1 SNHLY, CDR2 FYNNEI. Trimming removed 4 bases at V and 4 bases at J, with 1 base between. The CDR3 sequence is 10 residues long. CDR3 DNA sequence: TGTGCCAGCAGTGGCACTGAAGCTTTCTTT. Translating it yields CASSGTEAFF.

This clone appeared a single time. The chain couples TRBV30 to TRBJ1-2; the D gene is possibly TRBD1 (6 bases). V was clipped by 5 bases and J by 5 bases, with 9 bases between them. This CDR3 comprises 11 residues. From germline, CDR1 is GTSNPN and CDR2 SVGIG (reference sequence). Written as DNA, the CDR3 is TGTGCCTGGCGTACAGGGTATGGCTACACCTTC. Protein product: CAWRTGYGYTF.

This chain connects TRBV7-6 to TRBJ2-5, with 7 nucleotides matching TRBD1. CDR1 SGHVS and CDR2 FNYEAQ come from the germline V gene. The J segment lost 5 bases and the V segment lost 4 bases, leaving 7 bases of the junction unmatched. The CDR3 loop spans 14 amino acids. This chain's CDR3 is CASSSTGEGETQYF. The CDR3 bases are TGTGCCAGCAGCTCCACAGGGGAAGGGGAGACCCAGTACTTC.

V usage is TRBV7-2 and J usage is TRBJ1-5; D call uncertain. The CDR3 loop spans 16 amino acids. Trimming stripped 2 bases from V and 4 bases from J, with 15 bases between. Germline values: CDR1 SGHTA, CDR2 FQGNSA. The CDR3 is CASSLFLHPPNQPQHF. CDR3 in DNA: TGTGCCAGCAGCTTATTTTTACATCCGCCGAATCAGCCCCAGCATTTT.

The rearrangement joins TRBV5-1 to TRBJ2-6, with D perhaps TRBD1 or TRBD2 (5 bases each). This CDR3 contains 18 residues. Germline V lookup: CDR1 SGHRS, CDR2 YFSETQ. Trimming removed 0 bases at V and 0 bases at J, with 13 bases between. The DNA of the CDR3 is TGCGCCAGCAGCTTGGTGTTGGGACCGAGCTCTGGGGCCAACGTCCTGACTTTC. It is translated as CASSLVLGPSSGANVLTF.

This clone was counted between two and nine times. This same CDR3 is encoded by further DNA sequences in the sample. DNA of the CDR3: TGTGCCAGCTCACCGGGGTGGGGCACTGAAGCTTTCTTT. Translated, it gives CASSPGWGTEAFF. This chain joins TRBV18 and TRBJ1-1, with D uncertain. CDR3 length: 13 residues. The germline V gene has CDR1 KGHSH and CDR2 LQKENI. The V and J ends lost 3 bases and 4 bases respectively, with 9 bases between them.

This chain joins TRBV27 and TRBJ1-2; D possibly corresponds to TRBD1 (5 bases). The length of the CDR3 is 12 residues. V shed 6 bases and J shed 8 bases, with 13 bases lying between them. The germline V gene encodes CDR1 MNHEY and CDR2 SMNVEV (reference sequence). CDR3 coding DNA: TGTGCCAGCAGGTTAGCCGAGGGGGGCTACACCTTC. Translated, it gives CASRLAEGGYTF.

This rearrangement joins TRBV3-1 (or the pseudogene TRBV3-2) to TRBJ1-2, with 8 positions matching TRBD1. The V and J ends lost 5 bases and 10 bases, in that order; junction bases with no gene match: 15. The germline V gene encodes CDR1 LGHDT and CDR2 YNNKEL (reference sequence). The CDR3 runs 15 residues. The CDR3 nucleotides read TGTGCCAGCAGCTGGAGCCCGGGACAGGCTATTGTCTACACCTTC. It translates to CASSWSPGQAIVYTF.

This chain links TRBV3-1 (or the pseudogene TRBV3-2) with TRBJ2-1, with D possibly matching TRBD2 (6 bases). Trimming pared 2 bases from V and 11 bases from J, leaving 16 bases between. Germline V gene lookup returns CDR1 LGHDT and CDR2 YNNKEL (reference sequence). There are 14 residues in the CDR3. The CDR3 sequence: CASSQQGLYMQQFF. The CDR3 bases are TGTGCCAGCAGCCAACAGGGACTTTACATGCAGCAGTTCTTC.

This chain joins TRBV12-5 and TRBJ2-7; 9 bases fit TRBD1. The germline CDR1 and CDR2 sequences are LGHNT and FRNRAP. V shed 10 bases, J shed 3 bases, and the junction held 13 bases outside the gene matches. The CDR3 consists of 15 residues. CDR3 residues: CAIRLGDREGYEQYF. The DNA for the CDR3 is TGTGCTATCCGGCTTGGGGACAGGGAGGGCTACGAGCAGTACTTC.

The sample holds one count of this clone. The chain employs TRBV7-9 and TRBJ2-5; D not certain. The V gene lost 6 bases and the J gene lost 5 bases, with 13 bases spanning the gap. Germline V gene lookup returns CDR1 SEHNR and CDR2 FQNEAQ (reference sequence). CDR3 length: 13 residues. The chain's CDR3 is CASSSPLRETQYF. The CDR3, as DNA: TGTGCCAGCAGTTCCCCCCTTAGGGAGACCCAGTACTTC.

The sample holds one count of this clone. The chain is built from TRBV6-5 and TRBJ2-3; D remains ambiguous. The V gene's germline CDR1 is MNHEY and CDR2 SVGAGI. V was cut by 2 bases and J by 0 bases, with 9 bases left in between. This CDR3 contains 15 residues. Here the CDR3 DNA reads TGTGCCAGCAGTTACAGGTCCCCGAGCACAGATACGCAGTATTTT. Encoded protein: CASSYRSPSTDTQYF.

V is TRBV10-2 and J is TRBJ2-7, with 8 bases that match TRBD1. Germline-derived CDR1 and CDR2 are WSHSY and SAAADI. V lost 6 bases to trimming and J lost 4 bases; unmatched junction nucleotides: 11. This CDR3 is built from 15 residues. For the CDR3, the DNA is TGCGCCAGCAGGGGACAGGCCAAGGGGTTGTACGAGCAGTACTTC. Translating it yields CASRGQAKGLYEQYF.

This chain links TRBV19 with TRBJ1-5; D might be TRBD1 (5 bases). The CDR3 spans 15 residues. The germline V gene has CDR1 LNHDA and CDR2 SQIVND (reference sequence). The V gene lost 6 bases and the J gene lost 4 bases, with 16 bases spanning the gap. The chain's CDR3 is CASRRPGQSNQPQHF. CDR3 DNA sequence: TGTGCCAGTAGACGACCGGGGCAGAGTAATCAGCCCCAGCATTTT.

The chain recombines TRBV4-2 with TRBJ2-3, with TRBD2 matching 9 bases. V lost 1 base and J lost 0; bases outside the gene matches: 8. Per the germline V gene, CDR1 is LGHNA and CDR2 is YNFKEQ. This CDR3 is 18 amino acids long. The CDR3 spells CASSQVSGGSVSTDTQYF. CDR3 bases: TGTGCCAGCAGCCAAGTGAGCGGGGGGTCCGTTAGCACAGATACGCAGTATTTT.

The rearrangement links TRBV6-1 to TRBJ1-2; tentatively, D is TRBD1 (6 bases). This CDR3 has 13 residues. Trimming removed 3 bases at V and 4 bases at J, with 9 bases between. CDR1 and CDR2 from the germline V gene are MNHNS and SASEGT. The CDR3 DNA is TGTGCCAGCAGTGAGGACAGATTCTATGGCTACACCTTC. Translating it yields CASSEDRFYGYTF.

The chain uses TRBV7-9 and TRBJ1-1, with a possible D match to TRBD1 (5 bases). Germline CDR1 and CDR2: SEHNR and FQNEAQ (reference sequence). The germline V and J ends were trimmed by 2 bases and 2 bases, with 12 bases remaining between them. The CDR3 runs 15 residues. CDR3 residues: CASSLLLGHNTEAFF. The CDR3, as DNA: TGTGCCAGCAGCTTACTTTTGGGGCATAACACTGAAGCTTTCTTT.

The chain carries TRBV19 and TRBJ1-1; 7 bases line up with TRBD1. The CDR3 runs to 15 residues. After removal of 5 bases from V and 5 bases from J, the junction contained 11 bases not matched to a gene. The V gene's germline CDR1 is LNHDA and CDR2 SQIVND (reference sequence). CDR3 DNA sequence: TGTGCCAGTAGTCCCCAAACAGGGGATCTGACTGAAGCTTTCTTT. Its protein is CASSPQTGDLTEAFF.

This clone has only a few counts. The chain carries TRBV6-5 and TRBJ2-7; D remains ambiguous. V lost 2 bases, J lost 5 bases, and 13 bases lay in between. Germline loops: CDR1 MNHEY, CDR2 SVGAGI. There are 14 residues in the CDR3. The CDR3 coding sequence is TGTGCCAGCAGTTACGGGCCCGCCTCGGACGAGCAGTACTTC. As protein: CASSYGPASDEQYF.

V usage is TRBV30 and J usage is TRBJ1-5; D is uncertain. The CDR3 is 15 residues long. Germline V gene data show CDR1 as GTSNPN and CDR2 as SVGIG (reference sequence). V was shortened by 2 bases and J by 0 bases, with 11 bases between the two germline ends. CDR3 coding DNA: TGTGCCTGGAGTATAGGACGGTATAGCAATCAGCCCCAGCATTTT. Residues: CAWSIGRYSNQPQHF.

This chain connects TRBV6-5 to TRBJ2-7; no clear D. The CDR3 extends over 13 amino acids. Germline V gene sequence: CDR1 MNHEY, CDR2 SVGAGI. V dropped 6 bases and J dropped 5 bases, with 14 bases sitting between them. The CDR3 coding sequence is TGTGCCAGCAGCCTTACCGCGTATAACGAGCAGTACTTC. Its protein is CASSLTAYNEQYF.

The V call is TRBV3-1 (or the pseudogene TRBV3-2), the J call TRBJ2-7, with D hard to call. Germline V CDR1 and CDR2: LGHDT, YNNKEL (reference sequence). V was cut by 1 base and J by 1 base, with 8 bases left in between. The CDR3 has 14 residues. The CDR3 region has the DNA TGTGCCAGCAGCCAAGGCGCAGGTTCCTACGAGCAGTACTTC. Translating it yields CASSQGAGSYEQYF.